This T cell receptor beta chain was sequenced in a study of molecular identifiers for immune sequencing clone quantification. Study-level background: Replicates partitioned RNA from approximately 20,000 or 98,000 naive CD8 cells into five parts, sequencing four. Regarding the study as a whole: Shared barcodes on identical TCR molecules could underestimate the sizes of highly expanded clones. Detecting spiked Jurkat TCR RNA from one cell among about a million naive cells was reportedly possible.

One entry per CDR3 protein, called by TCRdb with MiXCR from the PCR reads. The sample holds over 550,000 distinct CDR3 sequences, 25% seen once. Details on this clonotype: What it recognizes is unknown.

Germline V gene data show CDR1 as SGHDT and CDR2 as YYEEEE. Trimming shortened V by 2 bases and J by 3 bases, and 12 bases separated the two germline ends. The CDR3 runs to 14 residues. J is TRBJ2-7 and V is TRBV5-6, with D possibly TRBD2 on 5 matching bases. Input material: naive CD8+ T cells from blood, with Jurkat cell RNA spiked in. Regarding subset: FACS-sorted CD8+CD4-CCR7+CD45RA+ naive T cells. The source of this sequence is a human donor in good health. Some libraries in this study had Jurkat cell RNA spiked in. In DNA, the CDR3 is TGTGCCAGCAGCTTCCGAGAGGGAGTCTACGAGCAGTACTTC. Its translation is CASSFREGVYEQYF.